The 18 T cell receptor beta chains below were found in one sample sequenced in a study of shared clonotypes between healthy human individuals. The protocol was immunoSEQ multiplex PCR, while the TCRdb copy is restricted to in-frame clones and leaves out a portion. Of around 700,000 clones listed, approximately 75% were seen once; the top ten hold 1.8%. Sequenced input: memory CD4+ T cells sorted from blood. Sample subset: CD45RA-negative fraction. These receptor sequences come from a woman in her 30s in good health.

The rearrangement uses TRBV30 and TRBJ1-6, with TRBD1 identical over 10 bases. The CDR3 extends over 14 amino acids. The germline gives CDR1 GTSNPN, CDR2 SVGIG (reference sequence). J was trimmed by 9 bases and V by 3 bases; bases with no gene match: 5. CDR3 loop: CAWSSGQGGSPLHF. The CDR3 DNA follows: TGTGCCTGGAGCTCCGGACAGGGGGGTTCACCCCTCCACTTT.

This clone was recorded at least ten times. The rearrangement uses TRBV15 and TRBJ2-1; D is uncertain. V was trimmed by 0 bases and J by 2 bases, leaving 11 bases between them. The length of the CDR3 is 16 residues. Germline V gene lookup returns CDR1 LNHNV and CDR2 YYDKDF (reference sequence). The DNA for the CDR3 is TGTGCCACCAGCAGAGATCGGGCCGCGACCTACAATGAGCAGTTCTTC. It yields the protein CATSRDRAATYNEQFF.

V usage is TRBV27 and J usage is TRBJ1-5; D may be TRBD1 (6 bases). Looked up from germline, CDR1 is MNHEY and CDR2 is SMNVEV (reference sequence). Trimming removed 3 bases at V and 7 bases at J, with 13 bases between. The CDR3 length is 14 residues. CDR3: CASSFTQGRQPQHF. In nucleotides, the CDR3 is TGTGCCAGCAGTTTTACCCAGGGGAGGCAGCCCCAGCATTTT.

CDR3 amino acids: CRPGHNEQFF. DNA for the CDR3: TGCAGACCGGGACACAATGAGCAGTTCTTC. This rearrangement joins TRBV20-1 to TRBJ2-1; either TRBD1 or TRBD2 may fit D (5 bases each). The germline V gene encodes CDR1 DFQATT and CDR2 SNEGSKA (reference sequence). This CDR3 is 10 amino acids long.

CDR3 nucleotides: TGTGCCAGCTCGCCAGCCGCGGCCCTGGAGACCCAGTACTTC. This codes for CASSPAAALETQYF. The chain has TRBV18 and TRBJ2-5; D unclear. The CDR3 spans 14 residues. Germline CDR1 and CDR2: KGHSH and LQKENI. Trimming pared 6 bases from V and 5 bases from J, leaving 16 bases between.

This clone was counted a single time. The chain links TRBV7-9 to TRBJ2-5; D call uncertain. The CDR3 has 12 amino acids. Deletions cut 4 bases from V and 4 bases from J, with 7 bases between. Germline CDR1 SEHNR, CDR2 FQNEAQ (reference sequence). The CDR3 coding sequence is TGTGCCAGCAGCTCCCGACGAGAGACCCAGTACTTC. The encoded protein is CASSSRRETQYF.

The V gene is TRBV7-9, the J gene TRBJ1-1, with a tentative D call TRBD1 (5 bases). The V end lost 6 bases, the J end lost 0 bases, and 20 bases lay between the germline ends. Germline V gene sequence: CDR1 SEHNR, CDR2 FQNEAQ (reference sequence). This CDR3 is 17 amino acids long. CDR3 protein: CASRTIGTVGLNTEAFF. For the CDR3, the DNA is TGTGCCAGCAGGACGATTGGGACGGTGGGTTTGAACACTGAAGCTTTCTTT.

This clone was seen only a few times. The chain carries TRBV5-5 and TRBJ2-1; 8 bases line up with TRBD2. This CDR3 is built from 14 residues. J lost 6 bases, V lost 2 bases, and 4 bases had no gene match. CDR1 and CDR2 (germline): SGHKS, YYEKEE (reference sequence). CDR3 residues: CASSLRLAINEQFF. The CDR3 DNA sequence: TGTGCCAGCAGCTTACGACTAGCGATCAATGAGCAGTTCTTC.

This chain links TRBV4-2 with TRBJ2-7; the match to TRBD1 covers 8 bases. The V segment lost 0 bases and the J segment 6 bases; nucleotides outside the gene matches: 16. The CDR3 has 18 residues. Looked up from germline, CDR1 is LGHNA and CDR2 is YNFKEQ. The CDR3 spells CASSQEVFRRTGLPEQYF. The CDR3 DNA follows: TGTGCCAGCAGCCAAGAAGTCTTCCGAAGGACAGGGCTCCCCGAGCAGTACTTC.

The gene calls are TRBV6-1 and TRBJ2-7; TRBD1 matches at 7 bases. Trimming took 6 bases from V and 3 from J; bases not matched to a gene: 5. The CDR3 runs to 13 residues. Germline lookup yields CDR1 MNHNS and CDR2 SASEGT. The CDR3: CASRRQGGYEQYF. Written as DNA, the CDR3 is TGTGCCAGCAGAAGACAGGGTGGCTACGAGCAGTACTTC.

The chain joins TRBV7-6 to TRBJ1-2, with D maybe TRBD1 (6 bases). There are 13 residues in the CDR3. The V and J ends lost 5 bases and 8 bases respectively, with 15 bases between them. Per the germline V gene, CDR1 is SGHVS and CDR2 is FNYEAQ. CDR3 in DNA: TGTGCCAGCAGCCCGAGGGGGGGAGGCGGCTACACCTTC. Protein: CASSPRGGGGYTF. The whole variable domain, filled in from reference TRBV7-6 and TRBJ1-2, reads GAGVSQSPRYKVTKRGQDVALRCDPISGHVSLYWYRQALGQGPEFLTYFNYEAQQDKSGLPNDRFSAERPEGSISTLTIQRTEQRDSAMYRCASSPRGGGGYTFGSGTRLTVV.

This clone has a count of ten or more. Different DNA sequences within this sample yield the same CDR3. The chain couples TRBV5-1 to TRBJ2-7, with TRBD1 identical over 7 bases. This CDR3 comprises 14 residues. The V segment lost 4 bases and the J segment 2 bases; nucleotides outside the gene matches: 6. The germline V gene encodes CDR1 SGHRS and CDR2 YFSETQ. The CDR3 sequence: CASSRDSLTYEQYF. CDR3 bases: TGCGCCAGCAGCCGGGACAGTCTCACCTACGAGCAGTACTTC.

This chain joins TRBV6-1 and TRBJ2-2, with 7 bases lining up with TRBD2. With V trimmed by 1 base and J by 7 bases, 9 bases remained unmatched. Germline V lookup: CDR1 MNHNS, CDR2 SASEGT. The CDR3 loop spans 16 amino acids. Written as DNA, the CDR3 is TGTGCCAGCAGTGAAGTGAGGGGAGGGCGGGGCGGGGAGCTGTTTTTT. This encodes CASSEVRGGRGGELFF.

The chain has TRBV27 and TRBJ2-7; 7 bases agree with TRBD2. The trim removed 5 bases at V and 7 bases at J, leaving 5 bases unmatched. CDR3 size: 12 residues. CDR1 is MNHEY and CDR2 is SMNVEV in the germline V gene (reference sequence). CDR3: CASSPRGEEQYF. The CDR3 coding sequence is TGTGCCAGCAGTCCCCGGGGGGAAGAGCAGTACTTC.

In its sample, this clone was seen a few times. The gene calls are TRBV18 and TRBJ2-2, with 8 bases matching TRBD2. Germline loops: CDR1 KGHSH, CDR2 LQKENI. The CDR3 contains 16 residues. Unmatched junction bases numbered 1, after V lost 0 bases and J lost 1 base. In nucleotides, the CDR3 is TGTGCCAGCTCACCACCCGCGGGGGGGAACACCGGGGAGCTGTTTTTT. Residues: CASSPPAGGNTGELFF.

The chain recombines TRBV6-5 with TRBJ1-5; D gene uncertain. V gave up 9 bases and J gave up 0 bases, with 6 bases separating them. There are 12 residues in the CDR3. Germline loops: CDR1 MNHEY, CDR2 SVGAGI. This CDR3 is CASSPSNQPQHF. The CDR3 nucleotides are TGTGCCAGTTCCCCTAGCAATCAGCCCCAGCATTTT.

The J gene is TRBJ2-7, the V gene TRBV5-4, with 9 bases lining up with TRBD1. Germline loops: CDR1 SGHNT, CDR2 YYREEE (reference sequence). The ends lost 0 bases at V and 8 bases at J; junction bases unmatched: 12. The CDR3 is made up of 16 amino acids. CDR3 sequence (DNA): TGTGCCAGCAGCTTGGGCGGACAGGGGCTACCTACGAAGCAGTACTTC. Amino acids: CASSLGGQGLPTKQYF.

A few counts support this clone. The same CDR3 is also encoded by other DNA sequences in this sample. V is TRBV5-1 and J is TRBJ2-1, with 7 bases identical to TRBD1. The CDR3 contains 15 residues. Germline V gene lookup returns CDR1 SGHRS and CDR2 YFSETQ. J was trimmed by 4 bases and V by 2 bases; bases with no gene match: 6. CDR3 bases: TGCGCCAGCAGCTTAGACAGGGTAGGGTACAATGAGCAGTTCTTC. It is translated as CASSLDRVGYNEQFF.